These T cell receptor beta chains were read from a single sample in a study of blood T cell repertoires in COVID-19. Profiled with immunoSEQ multiplex PCR; TCRdb holds only in-frame clones, not every one. The data show about 160,000 clones, 80% to 90% seen once. The sample was peripheral blood. Source of these receptors: a human donor in a cohort sampled during active COVID-19. Both conserved end residues are part of each CDR3. Fields, in order: J gene, clone size, D gene, V gene, CDR3 DNA, CDR3 protein. A D gene is named only where the DNA matches it firmly. A clone size is listed for some rows: how often the clone was seen (once, few, many), or a class if it is expanded.

TRBJ2-2	few	NA	TRBV20-1	TGCAGTGCTTACGTACAGGGGGAGCTGTTTTTT	CSAYVQGELFF
TRBJ2-7	NA	TRBD1	TRBV6-2/TRBV6-3	TGTGCCAGCAGTTACCCATTTGGGACAGGGAGCTCCTACGAGCAGTACTTC	CASSYPFGTGSSYEQYF
TRBJ2-1	NA	TRBD1	TRBV29-1	TGCAGCGTTGACCCCGGGACAGGGGGTAACAATGAGCAGTTCTTC	CSVDPGTGGNNEQFF
TRBJ2-3	NA	NA	TRBV28	TGTGCCAGCAGCCTCGGGGCGGGGGCTCGAACAGATACGCAGTATTTT	CASSLGAGARTDTQYF
TRBJ1-2	NA	NA	TRBV3-1/TRBV3-2	TGTGCCAGCAGCCAAGTCCCCGACAGCAAGTATGGCTACACCTTC	CASSQVPDSKYGYTF
TRBJ1-1	few	NA	TRBV20-1	TGCAGTGCTAGGTCGGGGGAAGCTTTCTTT	CSARSGEAFF
TRBJ2-3	NA	TRBD2	TRBV4-3	TGCGCCAGCAGCCAAGATAGTGCGGGGGGCACAGATACGCAGTATTTT	CASSQDSAGGTDTQYF
TRBJ2-3	few	NA	TRBV11-3	TGTGCCAGCAGCTCGGGACCGAAGGGGGCAGATACGCAGTATTTT	CASSSGPKGADTQYF
TRBJ2-7	NA	NA	TRBV6-5	TGTGCCAGCAGCCCGACACCGGTAACCTACGAGCAGTACTTC	CASSPTPVTYEQYF
TRBJ1-1	few	NA	TRBV19	TGTGCCAGTAAAGGGGAACTTCTGGTGAACACTGAAGCTTTCTTT	CASKGELLVNTEAFF
TRBJ2-2	few	NA	TRBV12-5	TGTGCTAGTGGTTTGTCCCGGGGGGAGCTGTTTTTT	CASGLSRGELFF
TRBJ2-3	NA	NA	TRBV30	TGTGCCTGTAAGGAGGGGAACACAGATACGCAGTATTTT	CACKEGNTDTQYF
TRBJ2-3	NA	NA	TRBV7-2	TGTGCCAGCGGAGGCGGACAGTCGGATACGCAGTATTTT	CASGGGQSDTQYF
TRBJ2-1	NA	NA	TRBV9	TGTGCCAGCAACCCCGGCGGCTCCTACAATGAGCAGTTCTTC	CASNPGGSYNEQFF
TRBJ2-2	NA	NA	TRBV28	TGTGCCAGCACCCGCGGGGGCTCGGGCTCCGGGGAGCTGTTTTTT	CASTRGGSGSGELFF
TRBJ2-1	NA	TRBD2	TRBV5-8	TGTGCCAGCACCTTGGGGCGTAGACTAGCGGGAGTCAATGAGCAGTTCTTC	CASTLGRRLAGVNEQFF
TRBJ2-7	NA	NA	TRBV10-2	TGCGCCAGCAGTCTCAACCGGGACTCCAATTACCTCTCCTACGAGCAGTACTTC	CASSLNRDSNYLSYEQYF
TRBJ2-1	NA	TRBD2	TRBV7-3	TGTGCCAGCAGCTCTCGGGAGGGCCTTAACAATGAGCAGTTCTTC	CASSSREGLNNEQFF
TRBJ1-4	NA	NA	TRBV4-1	TGCGCCAGCAGCCAAAGTCCATTAGCAACTAATGAAAAACTGTTTTTT	CASSQSPLATNEKLFF
TRBJ2-7	NA	NA	TRBV7-2	TGTGCCAGCAGCTTAATTCGGGGTTACGAGCAGTACTTC	CASSLIRGYEQYF
TRBJ1-1	once	NA	TRBV25-1	TGTGCCAGCCTACCTGGGAGCCGCACTGAAGCTTTCTTT	CASLPGSRTEAFF
TRBJ1-3	NA	NA	TRBV19	TGTGCCAGTAGTGCCCAGGGGACTGGAAACACCATATATTTT	CASSAQGTGNTIYF
TRBJ1-1	NA	NA	TRBV5-4	TGTGCCAGCAGCGCACAAGGGGGGGGCACTGAAGCTTTCTTT	CASSAQGGGTEAFF
TRBJ2-7	NA	NA	TRBV25-1	TGTGCCAGCAGTCCCGGGACTCTGTACGAGCAGTACTTC	CASSPGTLYEQYF
TRBJ1-2	NA	NA	TRBV11-2	TGTGCCAGCAGCTTAAGACAGGTGTTTAGGAGTGGCTACACCTTC	CASSLRQVFRSGYTF
TRBJ2-6	NA	TRBD2	TRBV28	TGTGCCAGCAGTTCTGCCGGGGGGACCTCCGGGGCCAACGTCCTGACTTTC	CASSSAGGTSGANVLTF
TRBJ2-3	NA	NA	TRBV5-1	TGCGCCAGCAGTTTTCCCGTCGGAGATACGCAGTATTTT	CASSFPVGDTQYF
TRBJ2-7	NA	TRBD2	TRBV5-5	TGTGCCAGCAGCCTCGCGGGGGGGCATTACGAGCAGTACTTC	CASSLAGGHYEQYF
TRBJ2-1	once	TRBD2	TRBV7-6	TGTGCCAGCAGCTTTCTGGCTAGCGGGAGTTTCAATGAGCAGTTCTTC	CASSFLASGSFNEQFF
TRBJ2-5	NA	TRBD1	TRBV6-1	TGTGCCAGCAGTGAAGGGCTTGGGACAGGGGGAGAGACCCAGTACTTC	CASSEGLGTGGETQYF
TRBJ1-1	NA	NA	TRBV6-5	TGTGCCTCCCAGGGGAGCACTGAAGCTTTCTTT	CASQGSTEAFF
TRBJ2-5	NA	TRBD1	TRBV20-1	TGCAGTGCTAGTGACCTCCGACAGGGCCCCCAAGAGACCCAGTACTTC	CSASDLRQGPQETQYF
TRBJ1-6	NA	TRBD1	TRBV25-1	TGTGCCAGCAGCAAAACGGGGACAGGGCGATTCTCACCCCTCCACTTT	CASSKTGTGRFSPLHF
TRBJ2-3	NA	TRBD1	TRBV30	TGTGCCTGGAATCCCGGGACAGGGGGCGCGGCCCGAGGCACAGATACGCAGTATTTT	CAWNPGTGGAARGTDTQYF
TRBJ2-1	NA	TRBD1	TRBV15	TGTGCCACCAGCAGAGGGACAGGGTACCTATACAATGAGCAGTTCTTC	CATSRGTGYLYNEQFF
TRBJ2-5	NA	TRBD2	TRBV7-3	TGTGCCAGCAGCTTAATGGCGGGAGGACAAGAGACCCAGTACTTC	CASSLMAGGQETQYF
TRBJ2-7	NA	TRBD2	TRBV7-9	TGTGCCAGCAGTAAATGGGAGGGGCCAGGTAGCGAGCAGTACTTC	CASSKWEGPGSEQYF
TRBJ2-7	NA	TRBD1	TRBV6-5	TGTGCCAGCAGTCAACCGGGACAGGACTCCGAGCAGTACTTC	CASSQPGQDSEQYF
TRBJ2-1	few	TRBD2	TRBV7-9	TGTGCCAGCAGCTCCGGACTAGCGGGAGGCTACAATGAGCAGTTCTTC	CASSSGLAGGYNEQFF
TRBJ2-7	NA	TRBD1	TRBV29-1	TGCAGCGTTGAATTTCGGACAGGGAGGACCTACGAGCAGTACTTC	CSVEFRTGRTYEQYF
TRBJ1-2	NA	NA	TRBV11-2	TGTGCCAGCAGACCTACAGGGCAGGGCGGCTACACCTTC	CASRPTGQGGYTF